These 26 T cell receptor beta chains share one sample of origin, sequenced in a study of patients and donors after allogeneic stem cell transplantation. MiXCR was run by TCRdb on the RT-PCR reads, yielding one entry per CDR3 protein. The sample consists of some 880,000 distinct CDR3 sequences, approximately 19% of them appearing once. Sample: blood, either unsorted or a sorted T cell fraction (not recorded which). These receptors were obtained from a human donor who was either an allogeneic HSCT recipient or a stem cell or donor lymphocyte infusion donor (not recorded which). It is not recorded whose cells these are; they may come from a transplant donor.

This clonotype was detected only once. This chain uses TRBV7-3 with TRBJ1-1; D may be TRBD1 (5 bases). Trimming cost V 2 bases and J 9 bases, with 10 bases left between them. This CDR3 has 12 residues. Germline V lookup: CDR1 SGHTA, CDR2 FQGTGA. Here the CDR3 reads CASSLEGDKAFF. The CDR3 DNA reads as TGTGCCAGCAGCTTAGAAGGGGATAAAGCTTTCTTT.

V usage is TRBV12-3 or TRBV12-4 and J usage is TRBJ1-3; 9 nucleotides match TRBD1. V gave up 10 bases and J gave up 0 bases; unmatched junction bases: 4. This CDR3 comprises 14 residues. For the CDR3, the DNA is TGTGCCACTCGGACAGGGGCCTCTGGAAACACCATATATTTT. Residues: CATRTGASGNTIYF.

In this sample, this clonotype turned up a few times. The chain uses TRBV11-2 and TRBJ2-7; D gene ambiguous. Trimming took off 5 bases at V and 1 base at J, with 15 bases between the two ends. In germline, CDR1 is SGHAT, CDR2 FQNNGV. The CDR3 has 15 residues. The CDR3 spells CASSPDRVGSYEQYF. For the CDR3, the DNA is TGTGCCAGCAGCCCGGACCGGGTGGGGTCCTACGAGCAGTACTTC.

This clonotype was found a few times. The rearrangement links TRBV29-1 to TRBJ2-7; 7 bases are shared with TRBD1. From germline, CDR1 is SQVTM and CDR2 ANQGSEA. The CDR3 loop spans 12 amino acids. J was trimmed by 4 bases and V by 2 bases; bases with no gene match: 2. This chain's CDR3 is CSVESTGYEQYF. The CDR3, as DNA: TGCAGCGTTGAATCGACAGGGTACGAGCAGTACTTC.

The rearrangement uses TRBV4-3 and TRBJ1-3; D uncertain. Germline V gene data show CDR1 as LGHNA and CDR2 as YSLEER. The CDR3 is 13 amino acids. The V end was cut by 4 bases, the J end by 8 bases, with 12 bases between. This CDR3 is CASSRSTLDTIYF. CDR3 nucleotides: TGCGCCAGCAGCCGATCCACATTGGACACCATATATTTT.

This clonotype has a handful of counts. The V gene is TRBV20-1, the J gene TRBJ1-1, with D maybe TRBD1 (6 bases). CDR1 is DFQATT and CDR2 is SNEGSKA in the germline V gene (reference sequence). Trimming shortened V by 6 bases and J by 11 bases, and 16 bases separated the two germline ends. The CDR3 runs to 11 residues. This CDR3 is CSAERTDTAFF. The DNA for the CDR3 is TGCAGTGCGGAAAGGACAGACACGGCTTTCTTT.

The rearrangement links TRBV7-2 to TRBJ2-7; unclear D gene. Germline V gene data show CDR1 as SGHTA and CDR2 as FQGNSA. The CDR3 contains 16 residues. With 2 bases removed from V and 1 base from J, the gap between germline ends came to 15 bases. CDR3 sequence reads: CASSLPPTVNSYEQYF. The CDR3 DNA sequence: TGTGCCAGCAGCTTACCTCCGACCGTTAATTCCTACGAGCAGTACTTC.

This clonotype was detected a few times. The genes are TRBV6-1 and TRBJ1-6; TRBD1 matches 10 bases. V shed 5 bases, J shed 5 bases, and the junction held 6 bases outside the gene matches. In germline, CDR1 is MNHNS, CDR2 SASEGT. The CDR3 is 16 residues long. The CDR3 bases are TGTGCCAGCAGTAAAACCGGGACAGGGGATAATTCACCCCTCCACTTT. Translating gives CASSKTGTGDNSPLHF.

The rearrangement links TRBV19 to TRBJ2-2; D possibly uses TRBD1 or TRBD2 (6 bases each). This CDR3 spans 17 amino acids. V was clipped by 4 bases and J by 3 bases, with 18 bases between them. Germline V gives CDR1 LNHDA, CDR2 SQIVND (reference sequence). The CDR3 nucleotides are TGTGCCAGTAGTACCCTCCTACAGGGAGGCGACACCGGGGAGCTGTTTTTT. Protein sequence: CASSTLLQGGDTGELFF. The full variable domain, with the rest looked up from reference TRBV19 and TRBJ2-2, is DGGITQSPKYLFRKEGQNVTLSCEQNLNHDAMYWYRQDPGQGLRLIYYSQIVNDFQKGDIAEGYSVSREKKESFPLTVTSAQKNPTAFYLCASSTLLQGGDTGELFFGEGSRLTVL.

The chain links TRBV3-1 to TRBJ2-1; 8 bases fit TRBD2. The germline V gene has CDR1 LGHDT and CDR2 YNNKEL (reference sequence). Trimming removed 5 bases from V and 9 bases from J; junction bases left unmatched: 15. There are 16 residues in the CDR3. The CDR3 sequence: CASSSRQRGQKGEQFF. CDR3 sequence (DNA): TGTGCCAGCAGCTCGAGACAGCGGGGGCAAAAGGGTGAGCAGTTCTTC.

The CDR3 DNA is TGTGCCAGCAGCTTAGTGGGACAGGGCCTTGAAAAACTGTTTTTT. Translation: CASSLVGQGLEKLFF. This chain connects TRBV11-2 to TRBJ1-4; 9 nucleotides line up with TRBD1. The junction had 4 bases not matched to a gene; V was cut back by 1 base and J by 7 bases. This CDR3 has 15 residues. CDR1 is SGHAT and CDR2 is FQNNGV in the germline V gene.

J is TRBJ2-3 and V is TRBV6-1; tentatively, D is TRBD1 or TRBD2 (6 bases each). V gave up 7 bases and J gave up 3 bases, with 20 bases separating them. From germline, CDR1 is MNHNS and CDR2 SASEGT. This CDR3 has 16 residues. CDR3 in amino acids: CASKGRRGAGTDTQYF. For the CDR3, the DNA is TGTGCCAGCAAAGGGCGTAGGGGGGCCGGAACAGATACGCAGTATTTT.

Here the CDR3 DNA reads TGTGCCAGCAAGGTAGCTGGCACAGATACGCAGTATTTT. It specifies CASKVAGTDTQYF. V usage is TRBV6-1 and J usage is TRBJ2-3; D uncertain. Germline V gives CDR1 MNHNS, CDR2 SASEGT. Trimming removed 7 bases at V and 1 base at J, with 9 bases between. This CDR3 contains 13 residues.

J is TRBJ2-5 and V is TRBV24-1; TRBD1 or TRBD2 may be the D gene (7 bases each). Germline values: CDR1 KGHDR, CDR2 SFDVKD. This CDR3 spans 15 amino acids. Trimming took off 4 bases at V and 3 bases at J, with 14 bases between the two ends. The CDR3 loop reads CATSEAGQRKETQYF. The CDR3 region has the DNA TGTGCCACCAGTGAAGCGGGACAGCGGAAAGAGACCCAGTACTTC.

This clonotype was detected only a few times. The rearrangement links TRBV20-1 to TRBJ1-4; D is unresolved. The ends were cut back, 3 bases at V and 8 bases at J, with 13 bases in the middle. The CDR3 covers 13 residues. Germline CDR1 and CDR2: DFQATT and SNEGSKA (reference sequence). The DNA for the CDR3 is TGCAGTGCTAGGGATCACCCTGGGGAAAAACTGTTTTTT. It specifies CSARDHPGEKLFF.

A few counts support this clonotype. This chain links TRBV6-1 with TRBJ1-1, with D perhaps matching TRBD1 (5 bases). From germline, CDR1 is MNHNS and CDR2 SASEGT. V gave up 3 bases and J gave up 7 bases, with 9 bases separating them. This CDR3 has 12 amino acids. The CDR3 loop reads CASSEGQGEAFF. In nucleotides, the CDR3 is TGTGCCAGCAGTGAGGGGCAGGGTGAAGCTTTCTTT.

This clonotype turned up a few times. The chain couples TRBV5-1 to TRBJ2-3, with 8 bases fitting TRBD1. J gave up 1 base and V 2 bases, and 6 bases lay outside the gene matches. Germline V gene lookup returns CDR1 SGHRS and CDR2 YFSETQ. The CDR3 covers 16 residues. This CDR3 is CASSLMDRAGTDTQYF. The CDR3, as DNA: TGCGCCAGCAGCTTAATGGACAGGGCCGGCACAGATACGCAGTATTTT. Based on the CDR3 plus reference TRBV5-1 and TRBJ2-3, the full variable domain is KAGVTQTPRYLIKTRGQQVTLSCSPISGHRSVSWYQQTPGQGLQFLFEYFSETQRNKGNFPGRFSGRQFSNSRSEMNVSTLELGDSALYLCASSLMDRAGTDTQYFGPGTRLTVL.

This chain links TRBV5-1 with TRBJ2-4; TRBD1 aligns across 8 bases. The CDR3 covers 14 residues. The junction had 1 base not matched to a gene; V was cut back by 0 bases and J by 5 bases. In germline, CDR1 is SGHRS, CDR2 YFSETQ. CDR3 DNA sequence: TGCGCCAGCAGCTTGGCAGGGGGCGAAAACATTCAGTACTTC. Residues: CASSLAGGENIQYF.

In this sample, this clonotype turned up a few times. The rearrangement uses TRBV21-1 and TRBJ1-2. TRBV21-1 corresponds to a pseudogene. CDR3 size: 14 residues. CDR3 sequence reads: CASSPVKGGHGYTF. The CDR3 nucleotides read TGTGCCAGCAGCCCCGTGAAGGGAGGTCACGGCTACACCTTC.

The rearrangement uses TRBV29-1 and TRBJ1-4; D is ambiguous. The ends were cut back, 1 base at V and 0 bases at J, with 9 bases in the middle. In germline, CDR1 is SQVTM, CDR2 ANQGSEA. The CDR3 has 15 residues. The CDR3 spells CSVEAIQATNEKLFF. CDR3 DNA: TGCAGCGTTGAAGCAATTCAAGCAACTAATGAAAAACTGTTTTTT.

The chain carries TRBV6-1 and TRBJ2-3; 7 bases map to TRBD2. The junction had 8 bases not matched to a gene; V was cut back by 6 bases and J by 2 bases. Per germline, CDR1 MNHNS and CDR2 SASEGT. The CDR3 runs to 15 residues. CDR3 coding DNA: TGTGCCAGCAGAAATTCCGGGGGGAACACAGATACGCAGTATTTT. Translated, it gives CASRNSGGNTDTQYF.

This chain uses TRBV30 with TRBJ2-7, with D possibly TRBD1 on 6 matching bases. The CDR3 runs to 16 residues. The V end was cut by 3 bases, the J end by 4 bases, with 22 bases between. CDR1 and CDR2 (germline): GTSNPN, SVGIG (reference sequence). The CDR3 sequence is CAWRASLGQGQYEQYF. The CDR3 nucleotides are TGTGCCTGGAGAGCCTCTTTGGGGCAGGGGCAATACGAGCAGTACTTC.

In this sample, this clonotype turned up a few times. V usage is TRBV29-1 and J usage is TRBJ2-7, with D hard to call. This CDR3 contains 14 residues. The V gene's germline CDR1 is SQVTM and CDR2 ANQGSEA. Trimming shortened V by 2 bases and J by 7 bases, and 18 bases separated the two germline ends. The CDR3 region is CSVESASQGEEQYF. The CDR3 DNA reads TGCAGCGTTGAATCCGCGTCTCAAGGTGAGGAGCAGTACTTC.

Points on this clonotype: In this CDR3 the conserved last residue, phenylalanine or tryptophan, is missing, so a read error is likely. This chain uses TRBV7-2 with TRBJ2-1; 7 bases are a match to TRBD1. V shed 2 bases, J shed 3 bases, and the junction held 7 bases outside the gene matches. This CDR3 is 16 amino acids long. Germline CDR1 reads SGHTA; CDR2 reads FQGNSA. Here the CDR3 DNA reads TGTGCCAGCAGCTTATATAGGGGGCAGTTCTACAATGAGCAGTTCTCC. Translation gives CASSLYRGQFYNEQFS.

This chain connects TRBV12-3 or TRBV12-4 to TRBJ2-1, with D possibly called TRBD1 or TRBD2 (5 bases each). The CDR3 totals 13 residues. Between the trimmed V and J ends, which lost 11 bases and 0 bases, there was a span of 11 bases. Here the CDR3 reads CAVPGTSYNEQFF. The DNA for the CDR3 is TGTGCCGTCCCCGGGACCTCCTACAATGAGCAGTTCTTC.

This chain joins TRBV9 and TRBJ2-3; 8 positions match TRBD2. Germline V gene lookup returns CDR1 SGDLS and CDR2 YYNGEE. The V segment lost 4 bases and the J segment 1 base; nucleotides outside the gene matches: 11. The CDR3 totals 17 residues. CDR3 DNA sequence: TGTGCCAGCAGCCCTATAGACCGGGGGGGCGGCACAGATACGCAGTATTTT. Translated, it gives CASSPIDRGGGTDTQYF.